Below are 2 T cell receptor beta chains sequenced from a single sample in a study of T cells in localized non-small cell lung cancer. Assay used: immunoSEQ multiplex PCR; TCRdb lists only in-frame clones, some missing. The sample yields some 22,000 clones, 85% to 90% seen once. The source material was PBMCs, sampled before any cancer treatment. All receptors derive from a man aged 40 to 69 with stage II lung adenocarcinoma.

This chain connects TRBV2 to TRBJ2-1; a possible D gene is TRBD2 (6 bases). The CDR3 runs to 15 residues. Trimming pared 2 bases from V and 5 bases from J, leaving 13 bases between. Germline values: CDR1 SNHLY, CDR2 FYNNEI. The CDR3 DNA reads as TGTGCCAGCAGTGAAAAAGCGGGCATGGACAATGAGCAGTTCTTC. Its protein product is CASSEKAGMDNEQFF.

The J gene is TRBJ1-1, the V gene TRBV19; D gene ambiguous. CDR1 LNHDA and CDR2 SQIVND come from the germline V gene (reference sequence). Trimming took off 2 bases at V and 0 bases at J, with 4 bases between the two ends. The CDR3 runs 13 residues. CDR3 coding DNA: TGTGCCAGTAGTATAAGCGTGAACACTGAAGCTTTCTTT. It yields the protein CASSISVNTEAFF.